The entry below gives a single TCR beta chain sequence along with its context. What it binds is unknown. These data are taken from a study of metastatic and nonmetastatic thyroid tumors. Notes on the study in general: In both blood and tumor samples, TCR beta diversity was reported significantly higher for malignant than benign nodules.

TCRdb reanalyzed the PCR reads with MiXCR. The sample holds about 48,000 clones, 22% seen once. Among the patients, none had received any treatment before thyroid surgery. This sequence was found in a male donor with papillary thyroid cancer or a benign thyroid nodule (not recorded which). Some clones in this sample may be carry-over from other donors' samples. The sequencing input was blood.

The CDR3 reads CASIVRINTGELFF. The CDR3 DNA reads TGTGCCAGCATTGTCCGGATCAACACCGGGGAGCTGTTTTTT. V and J are TRBV2 and TRBJ2-2; no reliable D call. Germline loops: CDR1 SNHLY, CDR2 FYNNEI. V was cut by 7 bases and J by 2 bases, with 11 bases left in between. The CDR3 contains 14 residues. The full variable domain, its missing parts supplied by reference TRBV2 and TRBJ2-2, is EPEVTQTPSHQVTQMGQEVILRCVPISNHLYFYWYRQILGQKVEFLVSFYNNEISEKSEIFDDQFSVERPDGSNFTLKIRSTKLEDSAMYFCASIVRINTGELFFGEGSRLTVL.